Below, 20 T cell receptor beta chains from the same sample are listed, as sequenced in a study of CD8+CD57+ T cells in acquired aplastic anemia. Profiling that covered TCR beta VDJ and CDR3 relied on genomic DNA as its template. One entry per CDR3 protein results from TCRdb running MiXCR on the reads. The sample shows over 150,000 distinct CDR3 sequences, 54% of them seen only once. Sequencing used sorted CD4+, CD8+, or CD8+CD57+ T cells (not recorded which) from PBMCs. The source is a human donor in good health, serving as a control.

This clonotype was seen ten or more times. This sequence joins TRBV24-1 and TRBJ2-3; 8 bases are a match to TRBD1. From germline, CDR1 is KGHDR and CDR2 SFDVKD. Germline trimming cut 7 bases from V and 5 bases from J; bases unmatched to any gene: 28. There are 21 residues in the CDR3. CDR3: CATSPHSPGQVLTYERDTQYF. The CDR3 bases are TGTGCCACCAGCCCTCATAGTCCGGGACAGGTCCTGACCTACGAGAGAGATACGCAGTATTTT.

This clonotype was observed at least ten times. The chain is built from TRBV5-8 and TRBJ1-1; 7 positions match TRBD1. The germline V gene encodes CDR1 SGHTS and CDR2 YDEGEE. V shed 0 bases and J 6 bases; nucleotides not matched to a gene: 5. CDR3 length equals 14 residues. For the CDR3, the DNA is TGTGCCAGCAGCTTGGGACAGGGAAGGGCTGAAGCTTTCTTT. Translating gives CASSLGQGRAEAFF.

V gene TRBV24-1 combines with J gene TRBJ1-2, with 9 positions matching TRBD1. The CDR3 extends over 15 amino acids. Germline trimming cut 3 bases from V and 4 bases from J; bases unmatched to any gene: 5. Germline CDR1 is KGHDR and CDR2 is SFDVKD. The CDR3 region has the DNA TGTGCCACCAGTGATGGGGACAGGGTGGGCTATGGCTACACCTTC. Residues: CATSDGDRVGYGYTF.

This clonotype is medium-sized in the sample. The chain couples TRBV19 to TRBJ1-6, with D tentatively TRBD1 (5 bases). Germline loops: CDR1 LNHDA, CDR2 SQIVND (reference sequence). This CDR3 region has 13 residues. V was shortened by 7 bases and J by 7 bases, with 11 bases between the two germline ends. CDR3 loop: CASKGRENSPLHF. The DNA for the CDR3 is TGTGCCAGTAAAGGCAGGGAAAATTCACCCCTCCACTTT.

In regard to this clonotype: One end of the junction is discordant with germline, which a read error may explain. The J gene is TRBJ2-1, the V gene TRBV10-1, with TRBD1 identical over 10 bases. Per the germline V gene, CDR1 is WNHNN and CDR2 is SYGVQD (reference sequence). The CDR3 has 18 amino acids. CDR3 DNA: TGTGCCAGCTCACCACGGGCCCCGGGACAGGGGACACACAATGAGCAGTTCTTC. This codes for CASSPRAPGQGTHNEQFF.

V usage is TRBV12-3 or TRBV12-4 and J usage is TRBJ1-2, with D unresolved. CDR3 length: 13 residues. V gave up 1 base and J gave up 7 bases, with 10 bases separating them. As DNA, the CDR3 is TGTGCCAGCAGTTTAGTGCCGGGCTTTGGCTACACCTTC. Translating gives CASSLVPGFGYTF.

Points on this clonotype: The junction differs from germline at one of its ends, possibly a read error. The gene calls are TRBV7-6 and TRBJ2-5; 9 bases are a match to TRBD1. Germline V gives CDR1 SGHVS, CDR2 FNYEAQ. This CDR3 has 16 residues. The CDR3 DNA follows: TGCGCCAGCAGCTTGGGGGACAGGGTAGGCCAAGAGACCCAGTACTTC. It codes for CASSLGDRVGQETQYF.

This clonotype was detected many times. This chain uses TRBV7-8 with TRBJ2-7; 7 bases agree with TRBD1. Germline V gene sequence: CDR1 SGHVS, CDR2 FQNEAQ. J was trimmed by 3 bases and V by 5 bases; bases with no gene match: 4. There are 13 residues in the CDR3. This CDR3 is CASSIRTGYEQYF. The CDR3 DNA follows: TGTGCCAGCAGCATCCGGACAGGCTACGAGCAGTACTTC. Full variable domain (remainder filled in from reference TRBV7-8 and TRBJ2-7): GAGVSQSPRYKVAKRGQDVALRCDPISGHVSLFWYQQALGQGPEFLTYFQNEAQLDKSGLPSDRFFAERPEGSVSTLKIQRTQQEDSAVYLCASSIRTGYEQYFGPGTRLTVT.

This clonotype has a single count. The chain carries TRBV29-1 and TRBJ2-3, with 9 bases lining up with TRBD1. CDR1 is SQVTM, CDR2 ANQGSEA, per germline. The V segment lost 6 bases and the J segment 2 bases; nucleotides outside the gene matches: 6. The CDR3 extends over 14 amino acids. The CDR3 region has the DNA TGCAGCGTCGGACAGGGGCGAGACACAGATACGCAGTATTTT. This codes for CSVGQGRDTDTQYF.

In regard to this clonotype: The conserved phenylalanine or tryptophan is not found at the CDR3 terminus, so this likely reflects a read error. The chain joins TRBV10-2 to TRBJ2-3; 11 nucleotides line up with TRBD2. The CDR3 consists of 17 residues. CDR1 and CDR2 from the germline V gene are WSHSY and SAAADI. This chain's CDR3 is CASSYQLLAGGTDTQYL. CDR3 in DNA: TGTGCCAGCAGTTACCAACTACTAGCGGGGGGCACAGATACGCAGTATCTT.

The rearrangement uses TRBV5-4 and TRBJ1-5; D gene unclear. There are 15 residues in the CDR3. Germline CDR1 and CDR2: SGHNT and YYREEE (reference sequence). V was clipped by 4 bases and J by 2 bases, with 13 bases between them. The CDR3 spells CASSLLREGNQPQHF. The CDR3 DNA sequence: TGTGCCAGCAGCCTCCTTAGGGAGGGCAATCAGCCCCAGCATTTT. The variable domain in full, completed from reference TRBV5-4 and TRBJ1-5, reads ETGVTQSPTHLIKTRGQQVTLRCSSQSGHNTVSWYQQALGQGPQFIFQYYREEENGRGNFPPRFSGLQFPNYSSELNVNALELDDSALYLCASSLLREGNQPQHFGDGTRLSIL.

The chain has TRBV6-1 and TRBJ1-1; 8 positions agree with TRBD1. CDR3 length: 15 amino acids. The germline CDR1 and CDR2 sequences are MNHNS and SASEGT. V was pared by 4 bases and J by 8 bases, with 12 bases of the junction left unmatched. CDR3 DNA: TGTGCCAGCAGTGTATACCTAGCAGGGGGCGGGGAAGCTTTCTTT. It translates to CASSVYLAGGGEAFF.

The chain couples TRBV7-2 to TRBJ1-2; D is perhaps TRBD1 (5 bases). There are 14 residues in the CDR3. Germline CDR1 reads SGHTA; CDR2 reads FQGNSA. V dropped 5 bases and J dropped 8 bases, with 18 bases sitting between them. This CDR3 is CASSPLRGEQGYTF. The CDR3 nucleotides read TGTGCCAGCAGCCCGCTGCGGGGGGAGCAAGGCTACACCTTC.

The V gene is TRBV30, the J gene TRBJ1-2; 7 bases match TRBD1. V lost 2 bases, J lost 6 bases, and 6 bases stayed unmatched. The CDR3 is 13 amino acids. The germline CDR1 and CDR2 sequences are GTSNPN and SVGIG (reference sequence). DNA for the CDR3: TGTGCCTGGAGTCCGGACAGGAGAAATGGCTACACCTTC. Its protein product is CAWSPDRRNGYTF.

V usage is TRBV4-2 and J usage is TRBJ1-2, with TRBD1 identical over 9 bases. The germline CDR1 and CDR2 sequences are LGHNA and YNFKEQ. V gave up 3 bases and J gave up 0 bases; unmatched junction bases: 2. CDR3 length equals 15 residues. CDR3 protein: CASSQGTGSNYGYTF. DNA of the CDR3: TGTGCCAGCAGCCAGGGGACAGGGTCTAACTATGGCTACACCTTC.

In this sample, this clonotype turned up once. J is TRBJ1-4 and V is TRBV20-1, with 9 bases matching TRBD1. Trimming at V came to 4 bases and at J to 5 bases, leaving 8 bases not matched to a gene. This CDR3 region has 15 residues. The V gene's germline CDR1 is DFQATT and CDR2 SNEGSKA (reference sequence). CDR3 loop: CSAKVGGQGNEKLFF. The CDR3 bases are TGCAGTGCTAAAGTGGGTGGACAGGGGAATGAAAAACTGTTTTTT.

This chain links TRBV18 with TRBJ1-4; D not resolved. V lost 2 bases to trimming and J lost 4 bases, with 5 bases between them. The CDR3 runs 13 residues. CDR1 is KGHSH, CDR2 LQKENI, per germline. The CDR3 region is CASSPGVNEKLFF. CDR3 nucleotides: TGTGCCAGCTCACCAGGGGTTAATGAAAAACTGTTTTTT.

This clonotype was counted at least ten times. The chain combines TRBV13 with TRBJ2-7; D unclear. Trimming left V 3 bases short and J 3 bases short, with 3 bases between. CDR1 is PRHDT, CDR2 FYEKMQ, per germline (reference sequence). The CDR3 has 11 residues. CDR3 bases: TGTGCCAGCAGCTTTTACTACGAGCAGTACTTC. This encodes CASSFYYEQYF.

At least ten counts were recorded for this clonotype. The CDR3 reads CASRGEDQTKAFF. CDR3 bases: TGCGCCAGCAGAGGAGAAGACCAAACCAAAGCTTTCTTT. J is TRBJ1-1 and V is TRBV5-1; no reliable D call. Germline assignment: CDR1 SGHRS and CDR2 YFSETQ. The CDR3 covers 13 residues. The V end lost 5 bases, the J end lost 9 bases, and 17 bases lay between the germline ends.

In the case of this clonotype: Since no conserved phenylalanine or tryptophan closes the CDR3, a read error is the likely cause. It is unclear where the CDR3 begins or ends on the DNA, so no DNA is shown, and the CDR3 is as TCRdb lists it. The J gene is TRBJ1-6, the V gene TRBV6-1; the table assigns TRBD1, which was not confirmed against the DNA. The CDR3 length is 11 residues, termini included. CDR1 MNHNS and CDR2 SASEGT come from the germline V gene. This CDR3 is CASSEDLQGNS.